One and the same sample provided the 24 T cell receptor beta chains below, sequenced in a study of Graves' ophthalmopathy and Graves' hyperthyroidism (dated by TCRdb to the late 2010s). Sequencing instrument: Illumina HiSeq 2000. For repertoire sequencing, the TCR beta CDR3 regions were amplified from RNA transcripts. The first round of RT-PCR was done with HTBI primers and the Qiagen OneStep RT-PCR kit, and was followed by a second round of multiplex PCR, then size selection and purification. TCRdb passed the public sequencing reads through fastp at Q25 and MiXCR, retaining productive beta sequences. Rows with one shared CDR3 protein collapse into an entry with the most common genes and DNA. This sample comprises hundreds of thousands of distinct CDR3 sequences, more than 20% of them detected only once. Approximately 3.2% of the sample goes to the ten largest clones. Sample: peripheral blood. All receptors come from a woman aged 18 to 35 with stable Graves' hyperthyroidism. Donor details come from another sample of the same person, matched by shared clones.

The sample holds a few counts of this clonotype. The V call is TRBV28, the J call TRBJ1-2; D perhaps matches TRBD1 (5 bases). Germline V gives CDR1 MDHEN, CDR2 SYDVKM. The CDR3 is 14 residues long. V was trimmed by 7 bases and J by 8 bases, leaving 20 bases between them. The CDR3, as DNA: TGTGCCAGCATTTCTCCGGCGGGGGATCTGGGCTACACCTTC. Translation gives CASISPAGDLGYTF.

This clonotype occurred a few times. The V gene is TRBV6-1, the J gene TRBJ1-2; no firm D call. V dropped 11 bases and J dropped 4 bases, with 14 bases sitting between them. Germline CDR1 and CDR2: MNHNS and SASEGT. The CDR3 runs to 12 residues. CDR3 sequence (DNA): TGTGCCTGCGTCAGGCCACCCTATGGCTACACCTTC. Protein: CACVRPPYGYTF.

This clonotype has just a few counts. The chain is built from TRBV18 and TRBJ1-5; TRBD1 might be the D (5 bases). The V and J ends lost 2 bases and 3 bases respectively, with 8 bases between them. Germline V gene sequence: CDR1 KGHSH, CDR2 LQKENI. The CDR3 sequence is 14 residues long. The CDR3 nucleotides are TGTGCCAGCTCACCATCCGGGGCCAATCAGCCCCAGCATTTT. Encoded protein: CASSPSGANQPQHF.

Many counts were recorded for this clonotype. This chain links TRBV24-1 with TRBJ2-2; D perhaps matches TRBD1 (5 bases). In germline, CDR1 is KGHDR, CDR2 SFDVKD. Trimming took off 7 bases at V and 5 bases at J, with 13 bases between the two ends. This CDR3 has 14 amino acids. The CDR3: CATRGAALTGELFF. CDR3 DNA: TGTGCCACCAGAGGGGCTGCCTTAACCGGGGAGCTGTTTTTT.

The table lists this clonotype with many counts. The rearrangement links TRBV7-2 to TRBJ2-7; TRBD2 matches at 11 bases. Germline trimming cut 1 base from V and 2 bases from J; bases unmatched to any gene: 7. Germline loops: CDR1 SGHTA, CDR2 FQGNSA. The CDR3 is 17 amino acids. CDR3 loop: CASSLGPSGRLTYEQYF. CDR3 DNA: TGTGCCAGCAGCTTAGGGCCTAGCGGGAGGTTAACCTACGAGCAGTACTTC.

J is TRBJ2-2 and V is TRBV6-1; D is undetermined. CDR3 length: 13 residues. CDR1 and CDR2 from the germline V gene are MNHNS and SASEGT. V was trimmed by 7 bases and J by 6 bases, leaving 12 bases between them. This chain's CDR3 is CASTQSPAGELFF. CDR3 coding DNA: TGTGCCAGCACCCAATCTCCGGCCGGGGAGCTGTTTTTT.

This clonotype was detected ten times or more. The J gene is TRBJ1-2, the V gene TRBV12-3 or TRBV12-4; D ambiguous. The CDR3 totals 14 residues. Trimming took 6 bases from V and 4 from J, leaving 15 bases between them. The DNA of the CDR3 is TGTGCCAGCAGCCTGAGGAGGGCGGGCTATGGCTACACCTTC. It is translated as CASSLRRAGYGYTF.

The count of this clonotype is one. A much larger clone is a single base away; this may be a read error. This chain connects TRBV29-1 to TRBJ1-6; TRBD1 aligns across 10 bases. The CDR3 sequence is 13 residues long. The germline V gene encodes CDR1 SQVTM and CDR2 ANQGSEA. The CDR3 reads CIGQGDANSPLHF. The CDR3 bases are TGCATCGGACAGGGGGATGCTAATTCACCCCTCCACTTT.

Remarks on this clonotype: Given a much more abundant clone one base away, this may be a read error. The J gene is TRBJ2-5, the V gene TRBV5-1; D might be TRBD2 (6 bases). Germline V lookup: CDR1 SGHRS, CDR2 YFSETQ. The CDR3 has 16 residues. CDR3 DNA sequence: TGCGCCAGCAGCGGAATTACCGGGAGAACCCGAGAGACCAAGTACTTC. Protein sequence: CASSGITGRTRETKYF.

Ten or more counts support this clonotype. The genes are TRBV6-4 and TRBJ2-5, with 7 bases aligning to TRBD1. The V gene's germline CDR1 is MRHNA and CDR2 SNTAGT. Trimming at V came to 4 bases and at J to 6 bases, leaving 8 bases not matched to a gene. The CDR3 spans 14 residues. The CDR3 here is CASSARGQKKTQYF. The CDR3 DNA is TGTGCCAGCAGTGCCCGGGGACAGAAAAAGACCCAGTACTTC.

There are a few counts of this clonotype. The chain combines TRBV19 with TRBJ1-5, with a weak D call TRBD1 (6 bases). V lost 1 base to trimming and J lost 6 bases, with 25 bases between them. The CDR3 length is 19 residues. Germline values: CDR1 LNHDA, CDR2 SQIVND (reference sequence). The CDR3 region is CASSIAPAQGGGISQPQHF. CDR3 in DNA: TGTGCCAGTAGTATAGCCCCGGCACAGGGAGGAGGCATTAGTCAGCCCCAGCATTTT.

This clonotype occurred many times. The CDR3 spells CASSLLPGNTEAFF. The CDR3 region has the DNA TGTGCCAGCAGTTTATTGCCCGGGAACACTGAAGCTTTCTTT. The chain links TRBV27 to TRBJ1-1; D unclear. This CDR3 region has 14 residues. Germline CDR1 is MNHEY and CDR2 is SMNVEV (reference sequence). Trimming left V 1 base short and J 1 base short, with 7 bases between.

This clonotype was recorded many times. The CDR3 loop is CASSPGLQNTEAFF. The CDR3 bases are TGTGCCAGCAGTCCGGGACTCCAGAACACTGAAGCTTTCTTT. V is TRBV2 and J is TRBJ1-1; D is perhaps TRBD1 (5 bases). CDR3 length: 14 residues. Germline V lookup: CDR1 SNHLY, CDR2 FYNNEI. Trimming pared 5 bases from V and 1 base from J, leaving 11 bases between.

Many counts were recorded for this clonotype. The V and J genes are TRBV19 and TRBJ1-2; TRBD1 is a possible D gene (5 bases). This CDR3 comprises 16 residues. From germline, CDR1 is LNHDA and CDR2 SQIVND (reference sequence). V was pared by 4 bases and J by 1 base, with 16 bases between. CDR3 protein: CASSSPPGRSNYGYTF. The CDR3 DNA is TGTGCCAGTAGTAGCCCACCGGGACGGAGTAACTATGGCTACACCTTC.

This chain joins TRBV12-5 and TRBJ2-3; D not resolved. CDR1 is LGHNT, CDR2 FRNRAP, per germline. The CDR3 runs 13 residues. CDR3 sequence (DNA): TGTGCGAGCGAAAGGCAGAACACAGATACGCAGTATTTT. Encoded protein: CASERQNTDTQYF.

At least ten counts were recorded for this clonotype. The chain uses TRBV20-1 and TRBJ2-5; D assignment may be TRBD1 or TRBD2 (5 bases each). CDR3 size: 14 residues. Deletions cut 2 bases from V and 5 bases from J, with 15 bases between. CDR1 DFQATT and CDR2 SNEGSKA come from the germline V gene (reference sequence). As DNA, the CDR3 is TGCAGTGCTAGACCCGGGACCCAGTGGGAGACCCAGTACTTC. As protein: CSARPGTQWETQYF.

This clonotype was recorded at least ten times. This chain joins TRBV20-1 and TRBJ1-6; tentative D call: TRBD1 (6 bases). Germline assignment: CDR1 DFQATT and CDR2 SNEGSKA (reference sequence). With 3 bases removed from V and 10 bases from J, the gap between germline ends came to 13 bases. The CDR3 runs 13 residues. DNA of the CDR3: TGCAGTGCTAGTAGAGGGGGAGGGTCACCCCTCCACTTT. As protein: CSASRGGGSPLHF.

This clonotype was seen at least ten times. The chain has TRBV19 and TRBJ1-1; perhaps TRBD1 as D (5 bases). The V end was cut by 6 bases, the J end by 0 bases, with 14 bases between. Germline loops: CDR1 LNHDA, CDR2 SQIVND (reference sequence). The CDR3 loop spans 15 amino acids. The chain's CDR3 is CASRRGPGMNTEAFF. The CDR3 DNA follows: TGTGCCAGTAGACGGGGACCTGGCATGAACACTGAAGCTTTCTTT.

The table lists this clonotype with many counts. J is TRBJ1-1 and V is TRBV6-1; 8 nucleotides match TRBD1. The V gene's germline CDR1 is MNHNS and CDR2 SASEGT. The trim removed 4 bases at V and 11 bases at J, leaving 6 bases unmatched. This CDR3 has 12 amino acids. CDR3 bases: TGTGCCAGCAGTGCAAGACAGGGGTCGGCTTTCTTT. Amino acids: CASSARQGSAFF.

This clonotype appeared many times. This rearrangement joins TRBV20-1 to TRBJ2-7; 12 bases line up with TRBD2. V lost 3 bases, J lost 4 bases, and 4 bases stayed unmatched. The length of the CDR3 is 14 residues. Germline loops: CDR1 DFQATT, CDR2 SNEGSKA (reference sequence). The CDR3 nucleotides read TGCAGTGCTAGTGGGACTAGCGGGTGGTACGAGCAGTACTTC. This gives the protein CSASGTSGWYEQYF.

This clonotype showed up many times. The rearrangement joins TRBV27 to TRBJ1-1, with a weak D call TRBD1 (6 bases). Germline V gene data show CDR1 as MNHEY and CDR2 as SMNVEV (reference sequence). Trimming took off 4 bases at V and 5 bases at J, with 17 bases between the two ends. CDR3 length: 15 amino acids. DNA for the CDR3: TGTGCCAGCAGTTCCCCCGCCACAGGGAGAACTGAAGCTTTCTTT. Its translation is CASSSPATGRTEAFF.

This clonotype was counted many times. This CDR3 reads CASSFLGEAREQYF. CDR3 nucleotides: TGTGCCAGCAGCTTCCTGGGCGAGGCTCGAGAGCAGTACTTC. The chain employs TRBV6-1 and TRBJ2-7; D uncertain. The length of the CDR3 is 14 residues. V was cut by 6 bases and J by 7 bases, with 19 bases left in between. Germline CDR1 reads MNHNS; CDR2 reads SASEGT.

The chain combines TRBV12-3 or TRBV12-4 with TRBJ2-5; D is perhaps TRBD2 (7 bases). The CDR3 is 19 residues long. V was clipped by 5 bases and J by 2 bases, with 27 bases between them. CDR3 amino acids: CASSPIWGGRGHTQETQYF. Written as DNA, the CDR3 is TGTGCCAGCAGTCCCATCTGGGGGGGGCGCGGTCATACTCAAGAGACCCAGTACTTC.

On this clonotype: Because the CDR3 is missing its conserved closing phenylalanine or tryptophan, this is likely a read error. V gene TRBV7-2 combines with J gene TRBJ2-5; 8 bases agree with TRBD2. This CDR3 is built from 14 residues. The germline V gene encodes CDR1 SGHTA and CDR2 FQGNSA. The CDR3 DNA reads TGTGCCAGCAGCTCCCGGACTAGCAAAGAAACCCAGTACTAC. Translating it yields CASSSRTSKETQYY.